The 19 T cell receptor beta chains given below trace back to one sample, sequenced in a study of T cells in Graves' hyperthyroidism and ophthalmopathy. Amplified regions were TCR beta CDR3 sequences from RNA transcripts. The HTBI set primed first-round TCR CDR3 RT-PCR. TCRdb re-derived calls from the multiplex PCR reads in MiXCR, one entry per CDR3 protein. The sample carries about 480,000 distinct CDR3 sequences, approximately 15% recorded once. Sequenced input: blood. Receptor source: a woman aged 18-30 years with Graves' hyperthyroidism.

This clonotype was picked up a small number of times. The rearrangement joins TRBV19 to TRBJ2-1; no clear D gene. Per the germline V gene, CDR1 is LNHDA and CDR2 is SQIVND (reference sequence). V shed 3 bases and J shed 2 bases, with 11 bases lying between them. The CDR3 spans 15 residues. CDR3 DNA: TGTGCCAGTAGTATCGGCAGGTCTCCCTACAATGAGCAGTTCTTC. This sequence encodes CASSIGRSPYNEQFF.

The chain has TRBV30 and TRBJ1-2; tentative D call: TRBD1 (5 bases). In germline, CDR1 is GTSNPN, CDR2 SVGIG (reference sequence). V lost 2 bases and J lost 1, with 14 bases in between. There are 15 residues in the CDR3. CDR3 nucleotide sequence: TGTGCCTGGAGTACCCGGAGGAGGGGTAACTATGGCTACACCTTC. This sequence encodes CAWSTRRRGNYGYTF.

At least ten counts were recorded for this clonotype. An end of the junction differs from the germline gene, which may be a read error. The genes are TRBV7-7 and TRBJ2-5; D is unclear. The CDR3 runs 13 residues. Germline lookup yields CDR1 SSHAT and CDR2 FNYEAQ (reference sequence). The CDR3 coding sequence is TGTGCTAGCAGCGAAGGATTCCAAGAGACCCAGTACTTC. Translating gives CASSEGFQETQYF.

This clonotype showed up just a few times. The chain is built from TRBV9 and TRBJ1-1; the match to TRBD1 covers 8 bases. The V gene end was trimmed by 3 bases and the J gene end by 2 bases; junction bases not matched to a gene: 9. CDR1 SGDLS and CDR2 YYNGEE come from the germline V gene. The CDR3 extends over 16 amino acids. CDR3 nucleotide sequence: TGTGCCAGCAGCGGGGCCAAGACAGGGGATAACACTGAAGCTTTCTTT. It codes for CASSGAKTGDNTEAFF.

This clonotype was recorded a few times. The V call is TRBV29-1, the J call TRBJ1-5; maybe TRBD1 (5 bases). The CDR3 runs to 14 residues. The germline V gene encodes CDR1 SQVTM and CDR2 ANQGSEA. Deletions cut 4 bases from V and 0 bases from J, with 10 bases between. CDR3 amino acids: CSVGGGTSNQPQHF. CDR3 DNA: TGCAGCGTTGGGGGGGGGACTAGCAATCAGCCCCAGCATTTT.

This chain's CDR3 is CASSGGYEEQYF. DNA of the CDR3: TGTGCCAGCAGTGGAGGGTATGAAGAGCAGTACTTC. The chain uses TRBV25-1 and TRBJ2-7, with D perhaps TRBD2 (5 bases). V lost 4 bases to trimming and J lost 7 bases, with 11 bases between them. There are 12 residues in the CDR3. Germline V gene lookup returns CDR1 MGHDK and CDR2 SYGVNS.

This clonotype was detected many times. The chain links TRBV24-1 to TRBJ2-1; D gene unclear. Germline V gene lookup returns CDR1 KGHDR and CDR2 SFDVKD. V lost 3 bases and J 11 bases, leaving 13 bases between the germline ends. The CDR3 contains 13 residues. The CDR3: CATSDPDPKQQFF. DNA for the CDR3: TGTGCCACCAGTGATCCCGACCCCAAGCAGCAGTTCTTC.

The chain links TRBV2 to TRBJ1-1; tentatively, D is TRBD1 (5 bases). This CDR3 has 14 residues. Per germline, CDR1 SNHLY and CDR2 FYNNEI. Deletions cut 6 bases from V and 5 bases from J, with 16 bases between. The CDR3 sequence is CASSNPGERTEAFF. CDR3 bases: TGTGCCAGCAGCAACCCGGGGGAGAGAACTGAAGCTTTCTTT.

Ten or more counts support this clonotype. The J gene is TRBJ2-2, the V gene TRBV5-1, with D tentatively TRBD1 or TRBD2 (6 bases each). The germline V gene has CDR1 SGHRS and CDR2 YFSETQ. V dropped 0 bases and J dropped 1 base, with 7 bases sitting between them. The CDR3 contains 15 residues. For the CDR3, the DNA is TGCGCCAGCAGCTTGGAGGGGGGGAACACCGGGGAGCTGTTTTTT. Translated, it gives CASSLEGGNTGELFF.

This clonotype was seen more than once but under ten times. V usage is TRBV20-1 and J usage is TRBJ1-4, with D uncertain. The CDR3 totals 14 residues. Trimming left V 0 bases short and J 7 bases short, with 12 bases between. CDR1 is DFQATT, CDR2 SNEGSKA, per germline (reference sequence). The CDR3 sequence: CSARDMAETEKLFF. CDR3 in DNA: TGCAGTGCTAGAGATATGGCGGAAACTGAAAAACTGTTTTTT.

This clonotype occurred many times. The chain employs TRBV7-3 and TRBJ2-1; D is unresolved. Germline assignment: CDR1 SGHTA and CDR2 FQGTGA. This CDR3 region has 14 residues. Trimming took off 1 base at V and 7 bases at J, with 11 bases between the two ends. The CDR3 DNA follows: TGTGCCAGCAGCTTAAATGCCCAAAGGAATGAGCAGTTCTTC. Residues: CASSLNAQRNEQFF.

This clonotype was seen ten or more times. The V gene is TRBV20-1, the J gene TRBJ2-5, with a weak D call TRBD1 (5 bases). V was pared by 6 bases and J by 13 bases, with 21 bases between. The CDR3 totals 12 residues. Per germline, CDR1 DFQATT and CDR2 SNEGSKA (reference sequence). CDR3 sequence: CSADKGNTLGYF. The CDR3 bases are TGCAGTGCCGATAAGGGGAACACCCTTGGGTACTTC.

This clonotype appeared a few times. The chain couples TRBV5-1 to TRBJ1-1; D might be TRBD1 (5 bases). The V end lost 5 bases, the J end lost 0 bases, and 8 bases lay between the germline ends. In germline, CDR1 is SGHRS, CDR2 YFSETQ. The CDR3 length is 13 residues. The DNA of the CDR3 is TGCGCCAGCAGAAGGGACGTGAACACTGAAGCTTTCTTT. This codes for CASRRDVNTEAFF.

This clonotype was observed at least ten times. The chain is built from TRBV19 and TRBJ2-1, with D perhaps TRBD2 (6 bases). The CDR3 spans 18 residues. Germline CDR1 and CDR2: LNHDA and SQIVND (reference sequence). The V gene lost 8 bases and the J gene lost 7 bases, with 30 bases spanning the gap. CDR3 in amino acids: CASPPPSGRPAEGNEQFF. The DNA of the CDR3 is TGTGCCAGTCCGCCCCCTTCCGGGAGACCCGCCGAGGGTAATGAGCAGTTCTTC.

This clonotype was observed many times. The chain couples TRBV28 to TRBJ2-5; D may match TRBD1 or TRBD2 (6 bases each). The V gene lost 6 bases and the J gene lost 2 bases, with 22 bases spanning the gap. Looked up from germline, CDR1 is MDHEN and CDR2 is SYDVKM. The CDR3 has 17 amino acids. CDR3 nucleotide sequence: TGTGCCAGCAGATCAAGGGGGGTCCAGACGGGGCAAGAGACCCAGTACTTC. Amino acids: CASRSRGVQTGQETQYF.

The rearrangement links TRBV19 to TRBJ2-3, with 8 bases fitting TRBD2. After removal of 3 bases from V and 0 bases from J, the junction contained 5 bases not matched to a gene. Germline V lookup: CDR1 LNHDA, CDR2 SQIVND (reference sequence). This CDR3 is built from 16 residues. The CDR3 DNA reads TGTGCCAGTAGTATTCTCGCGGGAGGAAGCACAGATACGCAGTATTTT. Protein product: CASSILAGGSTDTQYF.

Comment on this clonotype: A single base separates this from a much larger clone, so it may be a read error. The gene calls are TRBV6-5 and TRBJ2-7, with TRBD1 identical over 8 bases. The CDR3 runs 14 residues. J was trimmed by 5 bases and V by 4 bases; bases with no gene match: 7. CDR1 and CDR2 (germline): MNHEY, SVGAGI. Here the CDR3 reads CASSSQGAPHEQYF. In DNA form, the CDR3 reads TGTGCCAGCAGTTCGCAGGGGGCTCCCCACGAGCAGTACTTC.

This clonotype was recorded at least ten times. This chain connects TRBV10-3 to TRBJ2-1; the D call may be TRBD1 or TRBD2 (7 bases each). Germline V gene sequence: CDR1 ENHRY, CDR2 SYGVKD. The V gene lost 4 bases and the J gene lost 9 bases, with 16 bases spanning the gap. CDR3 length equals 14 residues. In DNA, the CDR3 is TGTGCCATCAGTGGAGCGGGACAGCCCCTTGAGCAGTTCTTC. It codes for CAISGAGQPLEQFF.

This clonotype appeared many times. This sequence joins TRBV24-1 and TRBJ1-2; 9 nucleotides align to TRBD1. Germline CDR1 KGHDR, CDR2 SFDVKD. The CDR3 has 13 amino acids. The ends lost 4 bases at V and 7 bases at J; junction bases unmatched: 3. The CDR3 bases are TGTGCCACCAGTGACGGGACAGGGATTGGCTACACCTTC. Translation: CATSDGTGIGYTF.